These 3 T cell receptor beta chains originate from one sample sequenced in a study of cytomegalovirus exposure and HLA in healthy donors. Primers for the PCR totalled 60 Vbeta and 13 Jbeta. The table came from immunoSEQ multiplex PCR; TCRdb's copy has only in-frame clones and leaves some out. The sample consists of 110,000 or so clones, approximately 67% of them appearing once. Sequenced input: PBMCs. All receptors derive from a man aged 18 to 30 in good health and CMV-seropositive.

The chain links TRBV6-5 to TRBJ2-7; D is possibly TRBD2 (6 bases). The CDR3 covers 13 residues. CDR1 is MNHEY, CDR2 SVGAGI, per germline. V was pared by 4 bases and J by 6 bases, with 13 bases between. In nucleotides, the CDR3 is TGTGCCAGCAGTTCGGGGGTAAAGGGCGAGCAGTACGTC. Encoded protein: CASSSGVKGEQYV.

The chain employs TRBV19 and TRBJ2-2; no reliable D call. This CDR3 contains 14 residues. CDR1 and CDR2 from the germline V gene are LNHDA and SQIVND (reference sequence). Trimming removed 5 bases at V and 2 bases at J, with 9 bases between. CDR3 residues: CASSSRPNTGELFF. The CDR3 DNA reads TGTGCCAGTAGTTCGCGGCCTAACACCGGGGAGCTGTTTTTT.

V gene TRBV4-1 combines with J gene TRBJ1-1, with TRBD1 matching over 9 bases. V was pared by 2 bases and J by 6 bases, with 7 bases of the junction left unmatched. There are 15 residues in the CDR3. The V gene's germline CDR1 is MGHRA and CDR2 YSYEKL. The CDR3: CASSQPTGGVPEAFF. The CDR3 coding sequence is TGCGCCAGCAGCCAACCGACAGGGGGGGTCCCTGAAGCTTTCTTT.